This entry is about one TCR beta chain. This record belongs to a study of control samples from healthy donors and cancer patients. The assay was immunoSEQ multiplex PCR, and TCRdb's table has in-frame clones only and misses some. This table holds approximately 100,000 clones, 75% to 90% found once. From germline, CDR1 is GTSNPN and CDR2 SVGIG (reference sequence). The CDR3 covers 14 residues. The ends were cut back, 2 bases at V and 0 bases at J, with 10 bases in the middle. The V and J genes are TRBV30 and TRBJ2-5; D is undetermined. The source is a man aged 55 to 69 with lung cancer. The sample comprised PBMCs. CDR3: CAWSRIPYQETQYF. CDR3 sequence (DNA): TGTGCCTGGAGTAGGATCCCGTACCAAGAGACCCAGTACTTC.